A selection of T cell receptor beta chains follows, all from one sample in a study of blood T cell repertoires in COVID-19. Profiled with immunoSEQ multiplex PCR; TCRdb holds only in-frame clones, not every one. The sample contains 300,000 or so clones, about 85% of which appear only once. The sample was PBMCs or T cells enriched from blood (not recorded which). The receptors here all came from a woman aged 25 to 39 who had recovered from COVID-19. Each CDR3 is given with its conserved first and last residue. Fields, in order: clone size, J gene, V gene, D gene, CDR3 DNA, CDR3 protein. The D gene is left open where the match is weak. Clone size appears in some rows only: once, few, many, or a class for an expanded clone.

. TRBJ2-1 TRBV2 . TGTGCCAGCAGCCCCGGACATAACTCCTACAATGAGCAGTTCTTC CASSPGHNSYNEQFF
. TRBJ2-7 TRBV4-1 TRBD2 TGCGCCAGCAGCCAAGAGAATAGCGGGATTCTTGGCTACGAGCAGTACTTC CASSQENSGILGYEQYF
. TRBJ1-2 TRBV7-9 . TGTGCCAGCAGCTTATCGGCGCTGGGCCATGGCTACACCTTC CASSLSALGHGYTF
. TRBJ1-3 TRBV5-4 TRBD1 TGTGCCAGCAGCACGGGACAGGGCCCCTCTGGAAACACCATATATTTT CASSTGQGPSGNTIYF
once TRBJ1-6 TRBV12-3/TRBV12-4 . TGTGCCAGCACGCCGGGGGGGTCACCCCTCCACTTT CASTPGGSPLHF
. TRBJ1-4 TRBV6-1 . TGTGCCAGCAGTGAAGAGGGGAGGGGGAATGAAAAACTGTTTTTT CASSEEGRGNEKLFF
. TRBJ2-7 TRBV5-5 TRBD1 TGTGCCAGCAGCTCTGACAGGGGATCGTTCGACGAGCAGTACTTC CASSSDRGSFDEQYF
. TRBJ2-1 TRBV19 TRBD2 TGTGCCAGTAGTAGACGACTAGCGGGGGGCAACAATGAGCAGTTCTTC CASSRRLAGGNNEQFF
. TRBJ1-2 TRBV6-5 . TGTGCCAGCAGCCCCCCCACAGGCAATTGGGATGGCTACACCTTC CASSPPTGNWDGYTF
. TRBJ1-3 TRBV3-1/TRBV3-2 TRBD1 TGTGCCAGCAGCCGTGGGACAGGCTCTGGAAACACCATATATTTT CASSRGTGSGNTIYF
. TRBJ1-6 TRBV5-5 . TGTGCCAGCAGCTTGGGACAGATCTATAATTCACCCCTCCACTTT CASSLGQIYNSPLHF
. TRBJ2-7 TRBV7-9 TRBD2 TGTGCCAGCAGCCCGACGGGGGGGCCTGGGGAGACCGAGCAGTACTTC CASSPTGGPGETEQYF
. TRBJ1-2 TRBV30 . TGTGCCTGGAGTGGAGGTACGCGGGGTCCCGCGTATGGCTACACCTTC CAWSGGTRGPAYGYTF
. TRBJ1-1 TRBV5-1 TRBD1 TGCGCCAGCACCCACCTAGGGACAGTTAACACTGAAGCTTTCTTT CASTHLGTVNTEAFF
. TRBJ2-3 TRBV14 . TGTGCCAGCAGCCCGCGGGGAGCCCCAGATACGCAGTATTTT CASSPRGAPDTQYF
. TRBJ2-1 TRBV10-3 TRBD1 TGTGCCGCTCAATCGGGACAGGGTTTCGATGAGCAGTTCTTC CAAQSGQGFDEQFF
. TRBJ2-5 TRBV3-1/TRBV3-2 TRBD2 TGTGCCAGCAGCCGAGGCGGGACTAGCGGGGGAGAGACCCAGTACTTC CASSRGGTSGGETQYF